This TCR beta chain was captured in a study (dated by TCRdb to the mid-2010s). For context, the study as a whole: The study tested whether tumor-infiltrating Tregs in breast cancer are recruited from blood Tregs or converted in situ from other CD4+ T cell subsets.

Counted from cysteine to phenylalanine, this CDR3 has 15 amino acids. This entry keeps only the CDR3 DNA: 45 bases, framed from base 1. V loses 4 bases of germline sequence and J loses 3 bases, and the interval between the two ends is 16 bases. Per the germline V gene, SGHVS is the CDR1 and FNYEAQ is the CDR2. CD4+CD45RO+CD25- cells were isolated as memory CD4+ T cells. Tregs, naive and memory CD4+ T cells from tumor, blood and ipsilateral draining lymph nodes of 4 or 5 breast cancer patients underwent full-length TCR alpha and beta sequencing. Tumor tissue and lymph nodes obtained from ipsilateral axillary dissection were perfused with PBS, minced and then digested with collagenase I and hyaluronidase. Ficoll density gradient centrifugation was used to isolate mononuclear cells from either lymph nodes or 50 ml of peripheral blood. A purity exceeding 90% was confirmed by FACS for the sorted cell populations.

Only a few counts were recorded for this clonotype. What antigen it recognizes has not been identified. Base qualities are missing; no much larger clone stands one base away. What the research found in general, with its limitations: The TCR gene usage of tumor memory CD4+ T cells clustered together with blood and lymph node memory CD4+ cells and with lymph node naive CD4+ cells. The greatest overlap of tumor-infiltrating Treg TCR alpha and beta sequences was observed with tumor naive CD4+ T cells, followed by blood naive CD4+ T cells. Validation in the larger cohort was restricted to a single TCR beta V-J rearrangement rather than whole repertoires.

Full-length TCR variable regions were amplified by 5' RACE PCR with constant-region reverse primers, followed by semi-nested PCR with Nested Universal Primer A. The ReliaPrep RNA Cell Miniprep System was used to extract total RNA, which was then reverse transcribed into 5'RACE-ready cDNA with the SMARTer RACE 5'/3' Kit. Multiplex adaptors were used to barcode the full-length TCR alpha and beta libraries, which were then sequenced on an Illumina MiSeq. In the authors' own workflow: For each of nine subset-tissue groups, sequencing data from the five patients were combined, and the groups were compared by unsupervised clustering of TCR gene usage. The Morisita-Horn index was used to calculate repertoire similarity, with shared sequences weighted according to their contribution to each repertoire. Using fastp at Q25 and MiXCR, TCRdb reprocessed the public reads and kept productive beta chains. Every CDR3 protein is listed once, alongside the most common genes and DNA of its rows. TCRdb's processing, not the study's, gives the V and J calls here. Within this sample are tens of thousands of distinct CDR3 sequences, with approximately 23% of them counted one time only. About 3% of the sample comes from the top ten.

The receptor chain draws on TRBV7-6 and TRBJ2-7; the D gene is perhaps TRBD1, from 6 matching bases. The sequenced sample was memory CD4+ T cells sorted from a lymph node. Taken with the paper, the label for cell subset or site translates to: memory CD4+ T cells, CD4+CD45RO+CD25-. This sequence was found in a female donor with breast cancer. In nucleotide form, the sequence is TGTGCCAGCAGCTCCCCAACTAGGGGGTTCTACGAGCAGTACTTC. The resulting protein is CASSSPTRGFYEQYF.